These T cell receptor beta chains were read from a single sample in a study of naive CD8 T cells in extremely preterm neonates. Measured with immunoSEQ multiplex PCR; TCRdb has only the in-frame clones, and not every one. The sample lists 7,300 or so clones; about 93% were seen once. The sequenced material came from naive CD8+ T cells from cord blood. The receptors stem from a newborn in good health. The CDR3 runs from the conserved cysteine through the conserved F or W. The D gene is left open where the match is weak. Rows give clone size only sometimes, using once, few, many, or a class for an expanded clone.

abundance,j_gene,d_gene,v_gene,CDR3aa,CDR3nt
-,TRBJ1-3,-,TRBV27,CASSLGAGDGNTIYF,TGTGCCAGCAGTTTGGGGGCAGGGGATGGAAACACCATATATTTT
-,TRBJ2-6,-,TRBV4-1,CASSQEGHSGANVLTF,TGCGCCAGCAGCCAAGAGGGACACTCTGGGGCCAACGTCCTGACTTTC
-,TRBJ2-7,TRBD1,TRBV27,CASSPGQFYEQYF,TGTGCCAGCAGTCCGGGACAGTTCTACGAGCAGTACTTC
-,TRBJ2-1,TRBD2,TRBV29-1,CSVSTSGTNEQFF,TGCAGCGTTTCGACTAGCGGGACAAATGAGCAGTTCTTC
-,TRBJ2-7,-,TRBV4-1,CASSQHRGISYEQYF,TGCGCCAGCAGCCAACATCGGGGGATTTCCTACGAGCAGTACTTC
-,TRBJ2-1,TRBD1,TRBV27,CASSLGTGNEQFF,TGTGCCAGCAGTCTCGGGACAGGGAATGAGCAGTTCTTC
-,TRBJ1-4,-,TRBV4-3,CASSQGFVESKLFF,TGCGCCAGCAGCCAAGGTTTCGTGGAGTCAAAACTGTTTTTT
-,TRBJ1-2,-,TRBV19,CASSTGNGYTF,TGTGCCAGTAGTACAGGGAATGGCTACACCTTC
-,TRBJ2-7,TRBD2,TRBV19,CASKPSGTYEQYF,TGTGCCAGTAAACCTAGCGGAACCTACGAGCAGTACTTC
-,TRBJ1-2,-,TRBV30,CAWIPLHTQRDQEGYTF,TGTGCCTGGATACCCCTGCACACTCAGCGGGATCAGGAGGGCTACACCTTC
-,TRBJ2-5,TRBD1,TRBV7-7,CASSPDRGRETQYF,TGTGCTAGCAGCCCTGACAGGGGGCGGGAGACCCAGTACTTC
-,TRBJ2-3,TRBD1,TRBV2,CASSGTGMTDTQYF,TGTGCCAGCAGTGGGACAGGGATGACAGATACGCAGTATTTT
-,TRBJ2-3,TRBD2,TRBV7-9,CASSLESGGWGTDTQYF,TGTGCCAGCAGCTTAGAGTCGGGGGGGTGGGGCACAGATACGCAGTATTTT
-,TRBJ2-7,TRBD2,TRBV5-3,CARSLGTSGYEQYF,TGTGCCAGAAGCTTGGGGACTAGCGGCTACGAGCAGTACTTC
once,TRBJ1-2,TRBD1,TRBV30,CAWGDRGNYGYTF,TGTGCCTGGGGGGACAGGGGAAACTATGGCTACACCTTC
-,TRBJ2-7,-,TRBV1,CTSSQRRLDGYEQYF,TGCACCAGCAGCCAACGCCGACTCGACGGCTACGAGCAGTACTTC
-,TRBJ2-3,TRBD1,TRBV11-2,CASSLGAWDREDTQYF,TGTGCCAGCAGCTTAGGGGCGTGGGACAGGGAAGATACGCAGTATTTT
-,TRBJ2-7,-,TRBV10-3,CATQGTYEQYF,TGTGCCACCCAGGGAACCTACGAGCAGTACTTC
-,TRBJ2-7,TRBD1,TRBV4-2,CASSPGQGAYEQYF,TGTGCCAGCAGCCCGGGACAGGGGGCCTACGAGCAGTACTTC
-,TRBJ2-5,TRBD2,TRBV13,CASSLGGAGGEQYF,TGTGCCAGCAGCTTAGGGGGAGCGGGGGGGGAGCAGTACTTC
-,TRBJ2-1,-,TRBV9,CASSVGNRENEQFF,TGTGCCAGCAGCGTAGGGAACAGGGAAAATGAGCAGTTCTTC
-,TRBJ2-5,-,TRBV11-2,CASSSLAFQETQYF,TGTGCCAGCAGCTCTTTGGCCTTTCAAGAGACCCAGTACTTC
-,TRBJ2-7,TRBD2,TRBV6-1,CASPRGYEQYF,TGTGCCAGCCCGCGGGGGTACGAGCAGTACTTC
-,TRBJ2-7,-,TRBV6-1,CASKLLGLTYEQYF,TGTGCCAGCAAATTGCTGGGCCTTACCTACGAGCAGTACTTC
-,TRBJ2-2,-,TRBV11-2,CASSLSSTGELFF,TGTGCCAGCAGCTTATCTTCCACCGGGGAGCTGTTTTTT
-,TRBJ1-2,-,TRBV7-9,CASSFPGLPF,TGTGCCAGCAGCTTCCCGGGACTACCCTTC
-,TRBJ1-1,-,TRBV30,CAWGLNTEAFF,TGTGCCTGGGGGCTGAACACTGAAGCTTTCTTT
-,TRBJ2-1,-,TRBV13,CASSLEADNEQFF,TGTGCCAGCAGCTTAGAAGCGGACAATGAGCAGTTCTTC
-,TRBJ2-1,TRBD2,TRBV5-1,CASSYSSGFSNEQFF,TGCGCCAGCAGCTACTCTAGCGGGTTCAGCAATGAGCAGTTCTTC